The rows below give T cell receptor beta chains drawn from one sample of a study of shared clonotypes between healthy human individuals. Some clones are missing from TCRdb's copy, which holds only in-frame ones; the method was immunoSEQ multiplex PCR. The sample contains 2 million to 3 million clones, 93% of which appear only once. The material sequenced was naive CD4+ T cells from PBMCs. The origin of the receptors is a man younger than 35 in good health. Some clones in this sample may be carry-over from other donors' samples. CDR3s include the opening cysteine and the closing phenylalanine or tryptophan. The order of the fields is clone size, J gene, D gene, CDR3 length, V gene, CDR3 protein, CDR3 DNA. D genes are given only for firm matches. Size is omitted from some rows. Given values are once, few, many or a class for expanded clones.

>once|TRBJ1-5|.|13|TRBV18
CASSPGPDQPQHF
TGTGCCAGCTCACCCGGACCGGATCAGCCCCAGCATTTT
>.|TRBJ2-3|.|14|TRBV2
CASGRATRTDTQYF
TGTGCCAGCGGACGCGCGACCCGCACAGATACGCAGTATTTT
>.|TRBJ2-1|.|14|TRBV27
CASSLWGIYNEQFF
TGTGCCAGCAGTTTATGGGGCATATACAATGAGCAGTTCTTC
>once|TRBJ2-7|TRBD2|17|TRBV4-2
CASSQDRSLAGGDEQYF
TGTGCCAGCAGCCAAGATCGGTCGCTAGCGGGAGGAGACGAGCAGTACTTC
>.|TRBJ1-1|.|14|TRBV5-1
CASSPLDPRTEAFF
TGCGCCAGCAGCCCCCTAGATCCTCGGACTGAAGCTTTCTTT
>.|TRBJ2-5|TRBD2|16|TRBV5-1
CASSPSGRAYGETQYF
TGCGCCAGCAGTCCTAGCGGGAGGGCCTATGGAGAGACCCAGTACTTC
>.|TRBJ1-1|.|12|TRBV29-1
CSGQDSGPEAFF
TGCAGCGGACAGGACAGCGGGCCTGAAGCTTTCTTT
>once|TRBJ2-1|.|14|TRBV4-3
CASSQEFRYNEQFF
TGCGCCAGCAGCCAAGAATTTCGATACAATGAGCAGTTCTTC
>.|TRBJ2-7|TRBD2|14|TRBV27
CASSLLAGRNEQYF
TGTGCCAGCAGTCTACTAGCGGGACGAAACGAGCAGTACTTC
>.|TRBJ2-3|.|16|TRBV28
CASKRTLLANTDTQYF
TGTGCCAGCAAGAGGACCCTCCTTGCGAACACAGATACGCAGTATTTT
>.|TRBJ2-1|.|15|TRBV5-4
CASSGSPTSSDEQFF
TGTGCCAGCAGCGGCTCCCCTACTAGTAGCGATGAGCAGTTCTTC
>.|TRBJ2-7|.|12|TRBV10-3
CAISEGLYEQYF
TGTGCCATCAGTGAGGGTCTATACGAGCAGTACTTC
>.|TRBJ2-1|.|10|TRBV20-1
CRPFGNEQFF
TGCAGGCCCTTTGGCAATGAGCAGTTCTTC
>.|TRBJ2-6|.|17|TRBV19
CASSILGYGSGANVLTF
TGTGCCAGTAGTATTCTTGGGTACGGCTCTGGGGCCAACGTCCTGACTTTC
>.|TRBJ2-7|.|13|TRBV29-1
CSVGPGPLGEQYF
TGCAGCGTTGGTCCAGGGCCCCTGGGGGAGCAGTACTTC
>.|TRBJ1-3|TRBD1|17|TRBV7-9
CASSGDLGQSSGNTIYF
TGTGCCAGCAGCGGAGACCTGGGACAGTCCTCTGGAAACACCATATATTTT
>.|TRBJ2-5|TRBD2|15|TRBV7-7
CASSSVSGSGETQYF
TGTGCCAGCAGCTCAGTTAGCGGGAGCGGAGAGACCCAGTACTTC
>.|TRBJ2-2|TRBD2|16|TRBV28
CASSATSGRSTGELFF
TGTGCCAGCAGTGCCACTAGCGGGAGAAGCACCGGGGAGCTGTTTTTT
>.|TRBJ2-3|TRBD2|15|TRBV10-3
CAISPGLAVTDTQYF
TGTGCCATCAGCCCCGGGCTAGCGGTCACAGATACGCAGTATTTT
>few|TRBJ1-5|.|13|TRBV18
CASSPRENQPQHF
TGTGCCAGCTCACCCAGAGAGAATCAGCCCCAGCATTTT
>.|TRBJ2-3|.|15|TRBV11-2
CASSLDRDNTDTQYF
TGTGCCAGCAGCCTCGACCGGGACAACACAGATACGCAGTATTTT
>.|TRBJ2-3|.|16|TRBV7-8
CASSSTLGSRGDTQYF
TGTGCCAGCAGCTCGACCCTAGGATCAAGGGGGGATACGCAGTATTTT
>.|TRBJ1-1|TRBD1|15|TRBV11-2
CASRTGGLGGTEAFF
TGTGCCAGCAGGACAGGGGGTTTAGGGGGCACTGAAGCTTTCTTT
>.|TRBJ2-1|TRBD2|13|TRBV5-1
CATAGGGRNEQFF
TGCGCCACAGCGGGAGGGGGCCGTAATGAGCAGTTCTTC
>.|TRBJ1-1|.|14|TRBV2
CASRNGAANTEAFF
TGTGCCAGCCGCAATGGGGCCGCGAACACTGAAGCTTTCTTT
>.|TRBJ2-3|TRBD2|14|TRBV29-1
CSAGLAGTTDTQYF
TGCAGCGCAGGACTAGCGGGGACCACAGATACGCAGTATTTT
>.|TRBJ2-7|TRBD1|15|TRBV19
CASTPRRGGYDEQYF
TGTGCCAGTACCCCTAGGCGAGGGGGCTATGACGAGCAGTACTTC
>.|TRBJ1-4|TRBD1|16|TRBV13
CASSFKIGTETSKLFF
TGTGCCAGCAGCTTTAAAATCGGGACAGAGACGAGCAAACTGTTTTTT
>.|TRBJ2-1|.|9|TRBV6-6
CASRGEQFF
TGTGCCTCCCGCGGGGAGCAGTTCTTC
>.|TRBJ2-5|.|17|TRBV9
CASSPPSGRTAAETQYF
TGTGCCAGCAGCCCCCCCTCAGGCCGTACTGCCGCAGAGACCCAGTACTTC
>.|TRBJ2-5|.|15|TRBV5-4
CASTRRGLVQETQYF
TGTGCCAGCACCCGCCGGGGGCTGGTTCAAGAGACCCAGTACTTC
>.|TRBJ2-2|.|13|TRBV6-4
CATGEIGSGELFF
TGTGCCACAGGGGAGATCGGCTCAGGGGAGCTGTTTTTT
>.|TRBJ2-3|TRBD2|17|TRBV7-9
CASSLPGLAGSTDTQYF
TGTGCCAGCAGCTTACCGGGACTAGCGGGCAGCACAGATACGCAGTATTTT
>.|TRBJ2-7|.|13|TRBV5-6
CASSTGPHYEQYF
TGTGCCAGCAGCACGGGACCTCACTACGAGCAGTACTTC
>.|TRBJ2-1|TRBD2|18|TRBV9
CASSAKPLAGGPDNEQFF
TGTGCCAGCAGCGCCAAACCTCTAGCGGGAGGGCCTGACAATGAGCAGTTCTTC
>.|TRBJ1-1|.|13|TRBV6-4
CASSPEGGTEAFF
TGTGCCAGCAGTCCCGAGGGGGGGACTGAAGCTTTCTTT
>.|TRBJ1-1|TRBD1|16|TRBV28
CASSTPQGQRNTEAFF
TGTGCCAGCAGCACCCCTCAGGGACAGAGAAACACTGAAGCTTTCTTT
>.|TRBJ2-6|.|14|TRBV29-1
CSVNAGYGANVLTF
TGCAGCGTGAACGCGGGGTATGGGGCCAACGTCCTGACTTTC
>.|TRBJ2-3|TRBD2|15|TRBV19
CASTSSGSYTDTQYF
TGTGCCAGTACATCGAGCGGGAGTTACACAGATACGCAGTATTTT
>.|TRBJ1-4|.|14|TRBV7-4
CASRPRQINEKLFF
TGTGCCAGCAGACCTAGACAGATTAATGAAAAACTGTTTTTT